A single sample is the source of the 16 T cell receptor beta chains below, sequenced in a study of cytomegalovirus exposure and HLA in healthy donors. The assay was immunoSEQ multiplex PCR, and TCRdb's table has in-frame clones only and misses some. The sample includes roughly 150,000 clones, around nine tenths of them seen just once. Sequences were obtained from PBMCs. All receptors come from a man younger than 35 in good health and CMV-seronegative.

J is TRBJ1-2 and V is TRBV5-1, with D possibly TRBD1 on 5 matching bases. The V end was cut by 0 bases, the J end by 1 base, with 19 bases between. The CDR3 sequence is 18 residues long. Per the germline V gene, CDR1 is SGHRS and CDR2 is YFSETQ. DNA for the CDR3: TGCGCCAGCAGCTTGGGGGCAAGGACACTACCAGATAACTATGGCTACACCTTC. Its translation: CASSLGARTLPDNYGYTF.

This rearrangement joins TRBV4-3 to TRBJ1-1; the D gene is possibly TRBD1 (5 bases). Trimming took off 2 bases at V and 3 bases at J, with 10 bases between the two ends. Germline V gene sequence: CDR1 LGHNA, CDR2 YSLEER. CDR3 length: 14 residues. CDR3 sequence: CASSQSSGDTEAFF. DNA for the CDR3: TGCGCCAGCAGCCAATCATCGGGGGACACTGAAGCTTTCTTT.

The chain links TRBV6-1 to TRBJ2-2; possible D gene TRBD2, 5 bases. Per the germline V gene, CDR1 is MNHNS and CDR2 is SASEGT. Trimming removed 1 base from V and 7 bases from J, with 7 bases in between. The CDR3 spans 13 residues. The CDR3 loop reads CASSEVGGGELFF. CDR3 nucleotides: TGTGCCAGCAGTGAAGTCGGAGGCGGGGAGCTGTTTTTT.

This CDR3 reads CASSPGQGHGYTF. The CDR3 region has the DNA TGCGCCAGCAGCCCGGGACAGGGCCATGGCTACACCTTC. The V and J genes are TRBV5-1 and TRBJ1-2; the match to TRBD1 covers 9 bases. The CDR3 has 13 residues. CDR1 and CDR2 (germline): SGHRS, YFSETQ. V lost 4 bases to trimming and J lost 6 bases; unmatched junction nucleotides: 4.

The V gene is TRBV10-3, the J gene TRBJ1-2; weak D call: TRBD1 (6 bases). V was trimmed by 0 bases and J by 7 bases, leaving 12 bases between them. The CDR3 has 14 residues. Germline CDR1 is ENHRY and CDR2 is SYGVKD. CDR3 in amino acids: CAISESKGERGYTF. The CDR3, as DNA: TGTGCCATCAGTGAGTCGAAGGGGGAACGTGGCTACACCTTC.

The chain has TRBV19 and TRBJ1-2; TRBD1 aligns across 8 bases. V was clipped by 2 bases and J by 4 bases; unmatched bases: 3. Per germline, CDR1 LNHDA and CDR2 SQIVND (reference sequence). CDR3 length: 14 amino acids. The CDR3, as DNA: TGTGCCAGTAGTATACAGGGGGCGGCCTATGGCTACACCTTC. It translates to CASSIQGAAYGYTF. Variable domain in full (rest from reference TRBV19 and TRBJ1-2): DGGITQSPKYLFRKEGQNVTLSCEQNLNHDAMYWYRQDPGQGLRLIYYSQIVNDFQKGDIAEGYSVSREKKESFPLTVTSAQKNPTAFYLCASSIQGAAYGYTFGSGTRLTVV.

The CDR3 coding sequence is TGTGCCAGTAGTTCTGGGTTCGAGGACAATGAGCAGTTCTTC. This gives the protein CASSSGFEDNEQFF. The chain uses TRBV19 and TRBJ2-1, with no clear D. The CDR3 length is 14 residues. Looked up from germline, CDR1 is LNHDA and CDR2 is SQIVND (reference sequence). Trimming stripped 5 bases from V and 5 bases from J, with 13 bases between.

The chain joins TRBV4-3 to TRBJ2-1, with 14 bases matching TRBD2. The CDR3 has 17 residues. CDR1 is LGHNA, CDR2 YSLEER, per germline. Trimming cost V 4 bases and J 5 bases; bases outside gene matches: 7. The CDR3 bases are TGCGCCAGCAGCCTGCGACCGGGACTAGCGGGAGACAATGAGCAGTTCTTC. Translating gives CASSLRPGLAGDNEQFF.

V gene TRBV2 combines with J gene TRBJ1-4, with D possibly being TRBD1 (5 bases). The length of the CDR3 is 15 residues. V lost 6 bases and J 7 bases, leaving 18 bases between the germline ends. Germline V lookup: CDR1 SNHLY, CDR2 FYNNEI. This CDR3 reads CASSLAGTGGEKLFF. The CDR3 nucleotides are TGTGCCAGCAGCCTAGCCGGGACTGGAGGTGAAAAACTGTTTTTT.

CDR3 sequence: CASRQAEQPQHF. CDR3 nucleotide sequence: TGCGCCAGCAGACAGGCAGAGCAGCCCCAGCATTTT. The chain uses TRBV10-2 and TRBJ1-5; tentative D call: TRBD1 (5 bases). The CDR3 is 12 residues long. The germline CDR1 and CDR2 sequences are WSHSY and SAAADI. V lost 6 bases and J lost 7, with 10 bases in between.

This clone has more than one count but fewer than ten. This chain links TRBV28 with TRBJ2-7; unclear D gene. Trimming left V 4 bases short and J 7 bases short, with 20 bases between. Germline CDR1 and CDR2: MDHEN and SYDVKM. The CDR3 covers 15 residues. The CDR3 spells CASSSGLTQVGEQYV. CDR3 sequence (DNA): TGTGCCAGCAGTTCGGGCCTTACCCAAGTCGGGGAGCAGTACGTC.

This chain uses TRBV27 with TRBJ2-5; tentative D call: TRBD1 (7 bases). V was shortened by 6 bases and J by 4 bases, with 24 bases between the two germline ends. The CDR3 loop spans 17 amino acids. The V gene's germline CDR1 is MNHEY and CDR2 SMNVEV (reference sequence). This CDR3 is CASSKTGQRVSGETQYF. The CDR3 DNA is TGTGCCAGCAGCAAGACGGGACAGCGGGTCTCGGGAGAGACCCAGTACTTC.

The chain combines TRBV19 with TRBJ2-2; D ambiguous. This CDR3 has 14 amino acids. Germline CDR1 LNHDA, CDR2 SQIVND (reference sequence). V shed 3 bases and J shed 4 bases, with 9 bases lying between them. The CDR3 sequence: CASSMGQFTGELFF. The CDR3 DNA follows: TGTGCCAGTAGTATGGGCCAGTTCACCGGGGAGCTGTTTTTT.

V usage is TRBV19 and J usage is TRBJ1-3, with D unclear. The CDR3 has 17 amino acids. V lost 4 bases, J lost 3 bases, and 19 bases lay in between. Germline V gene data show CDR1 as LNHDA and CDR2 as SQIVND (reference sequence). As DNA, the CDR3 is TGTGCCAGTAGTACTCTAACTAGGACTCTTGGTGGAAACACCATATATTTT. It encodes CASSTLTRTLGGNTIYF.

This chain links TRBV13 with TRBJ2-5, with 9 bases aligning to TRBD1. Germline V gene data show CDR1 as PRHDT and CDR2 as FYEKMQ (reference sequence). The CDR3 is 16 residues long. The trim removed 0 bases at V and 6 bases at J, leaving 8 bases unmatched. In nucleotides, the CDR3 is TGTGCCAGCAGCTTAGGGTCAACAGGGGGCGGGAAGACCCAGTACTTC. It is translated as CASSLGSTGGGKTQYF.

The rearrangement joins TRBV6-5 to TRBJ2-1, with TRBD2 identical over 9 bases. In germline, CDR1 is MNHEY, CDR2 SVGAGI. This CDR3 has 15 residues. The V and J ends lost 4 bases and 7 bases, in that order; junction bases with no gene match: 8. The CDR3 reads CASSFQTSGYNEQFF. In DNA, the CDR3 is TGTGCCAGCAGTTTTCAAACTAGCGGGTATAATGAGCAGTTCTTC.